This TCR beta chain was obtained from a study of blood T cell repertoires in COVID-19. Study as a whole: Samples taken during acute and convalescent COVID-19 were collected in the United States, Italy and Spain. PBMCs, B-cell-depleted T cells, or T cells were the source of the cDNA or gDNA that made up the material.

The protocol was immunoSEQ multiplex PCR, while the TCRdb copy is restricted to in-frame clones and leaves out a portion. The data show about 480,000 clones, roughly 90% seen once. The CDR3 runs to 13 residues. The germline V gene has CDR1 LNHNV and CDR2 YYDKDF (reference sequence). V lost 1 base, J lost 4 bases, and 6 bases lay in between. Sequenced material: PBMCs or T cells enriched from blood (not recorded which). The chain links TRBV15 to TRBJ2-3, with unresolved D. The TCR originated in a woman aged 40 to 50 who had recovered from COVID-19. CDR3 coding DNA: TGTGCCACCAGCAGAGGGCTAGCAGATACGCAGTATTTT. It translates to CATSRGLADTQYF. Together with reference TRBV15 and TRBJ2-3, the CDR3 gives the full variable domain: DAMVIQNPRYQVTQFGKPVTLSCSQTLNHNVMYWYQQKSSQAPKLLFHYYDKDFNNEADTPDNFQSRRPNTSFCFLDIRSPGLGDTAMYLCATSRGLADTQYFGPGTRLTVL.